This is a list of T cell receptor beta chains from one sample in a study of molecular identifiers for immune sequencing clone quantification. TCRdb itself ran the PCR reads through MiXCR, one entry per CDR3 protein. The table has about 320,000 distinct CDR3 sequences, roughly 24% seen once. Sample: naive CD8+ T cells from blood, with Jurkat cell RNA spiked in. These receptors were obtained from a human donor in good health. Some libraries in this study had Jurkat cell RNA spiked in. Each CDR3 is given without its conserved first and last residue. The order of the fields is V gene, J gene, CDR3 protein.

v_call: TRBV30; j_call: TRBJ1-1; cdr3_aa: AWQWAWGDTEAF
v_call: TRBV19; j_call: TRBJ1-1; cdr3_aa: ASSIAGQGTTEAI
v_call: TRBV5-1; j_call: TRBJ2-7; cdr3_aa: ASSLVTGANEQY
v_call: TRBV24-1; j_call: TRBJ2-3; cdr3_aa: ATSDFRGGADTQY
v_call: TRBV4-3; j_call: TRBJ1-4; cdr3_aa: ASSQGGAEEKLF
v_call: TRBV13; j_call: TRBJ2-7; cdr3_aa: ASSYSGSQYEQY
v_call: TRBV5-1; j_call: TRBJ2-7; cdr3_aa: ASSLAGLYYEQY
v_call: TRBV5-1; j_call: TRBJ2-7; cdr3_aa: ASSFGPQASEQY
v_call: TRBV29-1; j_call: TRBJ2-7; cdr3_aa: SVRDVPDYEQY
v_call: TRBV5-1; j_call: TRBJ2-7; cdr3_aa: ASSLTREEQY
v_call: TRBV5-6; j_call: TRBJ2-1; cdr3_aa: ASSPVWGATYNEQF
v_call: TRBV25-1; j_call: TRBJ2-7; cdr3_aa: ASSVTTGDRFI
v_call: TRBV13; j_call: TRBJ2-7; cdr3_aa: ASNKDREDEQY
v_call: TRBV6-2/TRBV6-3; j_call: TRBJ2-7; cdr3_aa: ASSSSQEVEEQY
v_call: TRBV24-1; j_call: TRBJ2-7; cdr3_aa: ATSDSKTSGELYEQY
v_call: TRBV5-5; j_call: TRBJ1-2; cdr3_aa: ASSSRTTGGNGYT
v_call: TRBV5-4; j_call: TRBJ2-3; cdr3_aa: ASSLWRGGRTDTQY
v_call: TRBV7-9; j_call: TRBJ2-7; cdr3_aa: ASSSRTGDDEQY
v_call: TRBV7-3; j_call: TRBJ1-1; cdr3_aa: ASSSYEAPGGTEAI
v_call: TRBV20-1; j_call: TRBJ2-6; cdr3_aa: SARDLRLAGDHLLSGANVLT